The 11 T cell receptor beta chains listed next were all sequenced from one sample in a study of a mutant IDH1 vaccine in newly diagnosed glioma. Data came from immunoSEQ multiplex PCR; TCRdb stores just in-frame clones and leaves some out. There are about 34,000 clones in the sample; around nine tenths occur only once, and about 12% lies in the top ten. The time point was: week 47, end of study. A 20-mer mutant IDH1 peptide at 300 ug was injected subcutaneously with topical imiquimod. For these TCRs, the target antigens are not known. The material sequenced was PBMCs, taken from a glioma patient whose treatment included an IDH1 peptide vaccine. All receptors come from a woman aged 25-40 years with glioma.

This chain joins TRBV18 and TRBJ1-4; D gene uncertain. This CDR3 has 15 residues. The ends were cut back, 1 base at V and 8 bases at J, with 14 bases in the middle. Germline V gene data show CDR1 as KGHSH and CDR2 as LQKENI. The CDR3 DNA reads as TGTGCCAGCTCACCACTGGCTGCCGCTGGGGAAAAACTGTTTTTT. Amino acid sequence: CASSPLAAAGEKLFF.

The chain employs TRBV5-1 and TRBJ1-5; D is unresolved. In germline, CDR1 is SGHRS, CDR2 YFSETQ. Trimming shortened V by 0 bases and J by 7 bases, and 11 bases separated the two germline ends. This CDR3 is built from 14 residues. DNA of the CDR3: TGCGCCAGCAGCTTGGCGGAGGGAGGACAGCCCCAGCATTTT. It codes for CASSLAEGGQPQHF.

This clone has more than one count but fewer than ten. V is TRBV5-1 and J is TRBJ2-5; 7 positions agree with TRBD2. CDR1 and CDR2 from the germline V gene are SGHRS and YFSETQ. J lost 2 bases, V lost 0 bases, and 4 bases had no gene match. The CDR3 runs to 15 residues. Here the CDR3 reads CASSLGDYVQETQYF. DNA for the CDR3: TGCGCCAGCAGCTTGGGGGACTACGTACAAGAGACCCAGTACTTC.

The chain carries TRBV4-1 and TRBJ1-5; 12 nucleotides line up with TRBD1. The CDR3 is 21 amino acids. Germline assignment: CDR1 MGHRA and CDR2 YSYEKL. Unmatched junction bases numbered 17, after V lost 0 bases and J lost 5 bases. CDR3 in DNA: TGCGCCAGCAGCCAAGATATAGGCGGGACAGGGGGCGCCTGGGGGGATCAGCCCCAGCATTTT. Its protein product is CASSQDIGGTGGAWGDQPQHF.

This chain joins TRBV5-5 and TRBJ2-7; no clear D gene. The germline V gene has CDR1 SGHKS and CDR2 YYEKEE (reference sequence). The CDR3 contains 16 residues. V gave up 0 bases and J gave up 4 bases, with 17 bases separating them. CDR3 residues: CASSLGIGTRTYEQYF. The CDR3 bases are TGTGCCAGCAGCTTGGGGATTGGCACTCGAACTTACGAGCAGTACTTC.

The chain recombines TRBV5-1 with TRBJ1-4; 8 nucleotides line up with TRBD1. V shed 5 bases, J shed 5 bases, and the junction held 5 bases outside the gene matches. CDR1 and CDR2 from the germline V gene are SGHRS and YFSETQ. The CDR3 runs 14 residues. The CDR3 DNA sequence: TGCGCCAGCAGGGGGACAGGAGACAATGAAAAACTGTTTTTT. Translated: CASRGTGDNEKLFF.

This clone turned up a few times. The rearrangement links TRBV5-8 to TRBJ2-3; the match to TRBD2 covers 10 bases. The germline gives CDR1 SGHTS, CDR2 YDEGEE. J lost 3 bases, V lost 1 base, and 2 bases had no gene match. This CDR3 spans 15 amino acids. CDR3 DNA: TGTGCCAGCAGCTTGCTAGCGGGGGTTACAGATACGCAGTATTTT. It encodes CASSLLAGVTDTQYF.

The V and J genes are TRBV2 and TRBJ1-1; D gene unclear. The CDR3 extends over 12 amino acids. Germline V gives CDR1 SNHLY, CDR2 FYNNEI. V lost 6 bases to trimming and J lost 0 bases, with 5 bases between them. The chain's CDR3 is CASRKLNTEAFF. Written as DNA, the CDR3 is TGTGCCAGCAGGAAGTTGAACACTGAAGCTTTCTTT.

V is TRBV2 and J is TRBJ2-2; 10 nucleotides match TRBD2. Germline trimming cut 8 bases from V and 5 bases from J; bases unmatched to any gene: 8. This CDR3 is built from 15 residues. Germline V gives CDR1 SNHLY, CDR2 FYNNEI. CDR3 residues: CASAGLAGATGELFF. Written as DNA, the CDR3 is TGTGCCAGCGCGGGGCTAGCGGGAGCTACCGGGGAGCTGTTTTTT.

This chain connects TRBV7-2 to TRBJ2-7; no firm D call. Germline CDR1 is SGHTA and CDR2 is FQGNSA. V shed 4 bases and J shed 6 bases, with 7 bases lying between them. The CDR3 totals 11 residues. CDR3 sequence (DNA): TGTGCCAGCAGCTCGCGGAGCGAGCAGTACTTC. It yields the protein CASSSRSEQYF.

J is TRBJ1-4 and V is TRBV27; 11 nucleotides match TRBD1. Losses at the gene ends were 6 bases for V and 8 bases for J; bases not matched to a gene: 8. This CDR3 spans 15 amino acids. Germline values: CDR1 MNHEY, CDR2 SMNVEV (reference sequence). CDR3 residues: CASSTGQGAREKLFF. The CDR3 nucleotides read TGTGCCAGCAGCACCGGACAGGGGGCACGGGAAAAACTGTTTTTT.